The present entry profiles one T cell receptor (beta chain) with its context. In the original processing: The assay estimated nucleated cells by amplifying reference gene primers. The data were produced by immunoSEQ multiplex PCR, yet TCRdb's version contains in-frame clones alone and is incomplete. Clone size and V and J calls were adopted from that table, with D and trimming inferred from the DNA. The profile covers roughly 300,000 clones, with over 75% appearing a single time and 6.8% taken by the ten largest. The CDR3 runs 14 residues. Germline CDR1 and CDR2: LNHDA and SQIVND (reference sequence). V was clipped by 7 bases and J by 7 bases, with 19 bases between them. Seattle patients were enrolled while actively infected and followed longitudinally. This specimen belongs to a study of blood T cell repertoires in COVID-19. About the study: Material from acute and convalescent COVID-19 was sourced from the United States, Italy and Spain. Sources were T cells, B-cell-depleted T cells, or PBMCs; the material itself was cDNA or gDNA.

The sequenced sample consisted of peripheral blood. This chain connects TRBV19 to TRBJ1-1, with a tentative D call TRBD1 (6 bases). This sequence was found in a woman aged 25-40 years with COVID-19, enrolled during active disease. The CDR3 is CASINPDSIGEAFF. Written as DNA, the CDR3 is TGTGCCAGTATTAACCCGGACAGCATCGGTGAAGCTTTCTTT.